Following are 14 T cell receptor beta chains from one sample sequenced in a study of blood T cell repertoires in COVID-19. TCRdb's table, derived via immunoSEQ multiplex PCR, lists solely in-frame clones and lacks some. The sample has approximately 290,000 clones; roughly 84% are singletons. The sample comprised peripheral blood. The receptor source for this set is a person aged 65 to 85 with COVID-19, enrolled during active disease.

In its sample, this clone was seen once. The chain recombines TRBV9 with TRBJ2-1; 9 bases fit TRBD1. The CDR3 totals 15 residues. CDR1 SGDLS and CDR2 YYNGEE come from the germline V gene. V lost 4 bases to trimming and J lost 6 bases; unmatched junction nucleotides: 8. The CDR3 DNA reads TGTGCCAGCAGCCCCACCGGGACAGGGATCAATGAGCAGTTCTTC. Translation gives CASSPTGTGINEQFF.

V usage is TRBV28 and J usage is TRBJ2-7, with 9 bases that match TRBD1. CDR3 size: 14 residues. Germline values: CDR1 MDHEN, CDR2 SYDVKM. V shed 5 bases, J shed 5 bases, and the junction held 7 bases outside the gene matches. The CDR3 protein is CASSLDRGIHEQYF. CDR3 nucleotides: TGTGCCAGCAGTCTGGACAGGGGTATCCACGAGCAGTACTTC.

This chain links TRBV5-1 with TRBJ1-4; perhaps TRBD1 as D (5 bases). Germline CDR1 and CDR2: SGHRS and YFSETQ. CDR3 length equals 16 residues. The V and J ends lost 4 bases and 0 bases respectively, with 13 bases between them. The CDR3 DNA is TGCGCCAGCAGCCCAACCCGACAGACAACTAATGAAAAACTGTTTTTT. It specifies CASSPTRQTTNEKLFF. Variable domain in full (rest from reference TRBV5-1 and TRBJ1-4): KAGVTQTPRYLIKTRGQQVTLSCSPISGHRSVSWYQQTPGQGLQFLFEYFSETQRNKGNFPGRFSGRQFSNSRSEMNVSTLELGDSALYLCASSPTRQTTNEKLFFGSGTQLSVL.

This clone occurred a few times. The rearrangement links TRBV7-8 to TRBJ2-2; a weak D match, TRBD2 (6 bases). The V gene's germline CDR1 is SGHVS and CDR2 FQNEAQ. V lost 6 bases and J lost 4, with 9 bases in between. The CDR3 contains 13 residues. DNA of the CDR3: TGTGCCAGCAGGCGGGGCGGCACCGGGGAGCTGTTTTTT. It is translated as CASRRGGTGELFF. The whole variable domain, filled in from reference TRBV7-8 and TRBJ2-2, reads GAGVSQSPRYKVAKRGQDVALRCDPISGHVSLFWYQQALGQGPEFLTYFQNEAQLDKSGLPSDRFFAERPEGSVSTLKIQRTQQEDSAVYLCASRRGGTGELFFGEGSRLTVL.

This chain links TRBV11-3 with TRBJ2-1, with TRBD2 matching over 10 bases. Trimming took 4 bases from V and 0 from J; bases not matched to a gene: 0. The CDR3 length is 15 residues. Germline V gives CDR1 SGHNT, CDR2 YENEEA. Here the CDR3 reads CASSSSGSSYNEQFF. For the CDR3, the DNA is TGTGCCAGCAGCTCTAGCGGGAGCTCCTACAATGAGCAGTTCTTC.

J is TRBJ2-5 and V is TRBV6-5; tentative D call: TRBD1 (6 bases). The germline CDR1 and CDR2 sequences are MNHEY and SVGAGI. This CDR3 comprises 16 residues. V dropped 4 bases and J dropped 1 base, with 16 bases sitting between them. As DNA, the CDR3 is TGTGCCAGCAGTTTACGCCTTGGACAGAGCCAAGAGACCCAGTACTTC. Amino acids: CASSLRLGQSQETQYF.

This clone was seen more than once but under ten times. The chain uses TRBV6-5 and TRBJ1-2, with TRBD1 identical over 8 bases. V was clipped by 4 bases and J by 5 bases; unmatched bases: 9. Germline assignment: CDR1 MNHEY and CDR2 SVGAGI. The CDR3 extends over 15 amino acids. CDR3: CASSSRTGSEYGYTF. The CDR3 nucleotides are TGTGCCAGCAGTTCCAGGACAGGGAGTGAATATGGCTACACCTTC.

A note on this clone: This sample also contains other DNA sequences that code for the same CDR3. The rearrangement links TRBV7-9 to TRBJ2-5; TRBD1 matches 8 bases. The CDR3 runs to 15 residues. Germline V gene sequence: CDR1 SEHNR, CDR2 FQNEAQ (reference sequence). The V segment lost 3 bases and the J segment 1 base; nucleotides outside the gene matches: 4. The CDR3 DNA is TGTGCCAGCAGCTTCAGACAGGGGCTCCAAGAGACCCAGTACTTC. As protein: CASSFRQGLQETQYF.

The chain links TRBV28 to TRBJ2-3; tentatively, D is TRBD2 (6 bases). V dropped 7 bases and J dropped 6 bases, with 14 bases sitting between them. The germline V gene encodes CDR1 MDHEN and CDR2 SYDVKM. The CDR3 extends over 13 amino acids. CDR3 residues: CASTLRGTDTQYF. Written as DNA, the CDR3 is TGTGCCAGCACCCTCCGGGGGACTGATACGCAGTATTTT. The entire variable domain, with the rest obtained from reference TRBV28 and TRBJ2-3, is as follows: DVKVTQSSRYLVKRTGEKVFLECVQDMDHENMFWYRQDPGLGLRLIYFSYDVKMKEKGDIPEGYSVSREKKERFSLILESASTNQTSMYLCASTLRGTDTQYFGPGTRLTVL.

The rearrangement uses TRBV5-1 and TRBJ1-1; tentative D call: TRBD1 (6 bases). Germline-derived CDR1 and CDR2 are SGHRS and YFSETQ. This CDR3 spans 14 amino acids. V was pared by 4 bases and J by 1 base, with 11 bases between. The CDR3 loop reads CASSTGGQNTEAFF. The CDR3 nucleotides read TGCGCCAGCAGCACGGGGGGACAGAACACTGAAGCTTTCTTT. Based on the CDR3 plus reference TRBV5-1 and TRBJ1-1, the full variable domain is KAGVTQTPRYLIKTRGQQVTLSCSPISGHRSVSWYQQTPGQGLQFLFEYFSETQRNKGNFPGRFSGRQFSNSRSEMNVSTLELGDSALYLCASSTGGQNTEAFFGQGTRLTVV.

This clone was detected a few times. The V and J genes are TRBV30 and TRBJ1-5; weak D call: TRBD1 (5 bases). CDR3 length: 14 residues. The germline V gene encodes CDR1 GTSNPN and CDR2 SVGIG (reference sequence). V was shortened by 4 bases and J by 2 bases, with 12 bases between the two germline ends. CDR3 protein: CAWMPGERNQPQHF. DNA for the CDR3: TGTGCCTGGATGCCGGGGGAACGCAATCAGCCCCAGCATTTT.

The rearrangement links TRBV19 to TRBJ1-2; D unresolved. From germline, CDR1 is LNHDA and CDR2 SQIVND (reference sequence). V was clipped by 1 base and J by 7 bases, with 10 bases between them. The CDR3 is 13 residues long. The CDR3 nucleotides read TGTGCCAGTAGTATAGCCGGCAGAGGTGGCTACACCTTC. Translated: CASSIAGRGGYTF.

The chain has TRBV7-6 and TRBJ2-3; TRBD2 aligns across 8 bases. J gave up 4 bases and V 4 bases, and 16 bases lay outside the gene matches. Germline lookup yields CDR1 SGHVS and CDR2 FNYEAQ. The CDR3 loop spans 18 amino acids. The CDR3 DNA sequence: TGTGCCAGCAGCTCTGGGATGGCCGGCGGGGGGATGGCAGATACGCAGTATTTT. It codes for CASSSGMAGGGMADTQYF. Based on the CDR3 plus reference TRBV7-6 and TRBJ2-3, the full variable domain is GAGVSQSPRYKVTKRGQDVALRCDPISGHVSLYWYRQALGQGPEFLTYFNYEAQQDKSGLPNDRFSAERPEGSISTLTIQRTEQRDSAMYRCASSSGMAGGGMADTQYFGPGTRLTVL.

DNA for the CDR3: TGTGCCAGCAGTTCCCCCGACAGGGTAATCTCGAAGATGCAGTTCTTC. It codes for CASSSPDRVISKMQFF. The chain has TRBV28 and TRBJ2-1; 7 bases are a match to TRBD1. The germline CDR1 and CDR2 sequences are MDHEN and SYDVKM. This CDR3 is 16 amino acids long. Unmatched junction bases numbered 18, after V lost 4 bases and J lost 12 bases.